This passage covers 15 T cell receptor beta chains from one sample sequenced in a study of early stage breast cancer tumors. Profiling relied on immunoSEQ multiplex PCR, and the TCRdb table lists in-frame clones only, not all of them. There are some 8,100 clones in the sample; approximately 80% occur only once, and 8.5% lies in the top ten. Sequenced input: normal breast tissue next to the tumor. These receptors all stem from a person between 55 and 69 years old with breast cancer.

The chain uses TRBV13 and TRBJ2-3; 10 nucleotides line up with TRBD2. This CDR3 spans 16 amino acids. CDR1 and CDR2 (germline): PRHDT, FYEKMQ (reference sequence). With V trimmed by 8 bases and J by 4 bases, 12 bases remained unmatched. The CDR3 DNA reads TGTGCCAGCCGGAAGCGGGGGGGCCCGATGGCAGATACGCAGTATTTT. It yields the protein CASRKRGGPMADTQYF.

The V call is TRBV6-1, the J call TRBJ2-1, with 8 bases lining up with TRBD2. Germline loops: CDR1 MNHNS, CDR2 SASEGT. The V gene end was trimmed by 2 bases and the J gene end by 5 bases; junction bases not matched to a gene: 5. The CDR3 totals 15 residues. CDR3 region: CASSESAGGNNEQFF. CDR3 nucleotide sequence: TGTGCCAGCAGTGAAAGCGCGGGGGGAAACAATGAGCAGTTCTTC.

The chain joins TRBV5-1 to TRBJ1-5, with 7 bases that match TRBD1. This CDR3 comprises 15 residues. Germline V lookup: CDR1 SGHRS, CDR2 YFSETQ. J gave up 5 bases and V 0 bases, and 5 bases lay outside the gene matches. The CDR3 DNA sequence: TGCGCCAGCAGCTTGGGTCCAGGGGGATATCAGCCCCAGCATTTT. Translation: CASSLGPGGYQPQHF. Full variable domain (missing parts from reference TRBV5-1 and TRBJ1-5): KAGVTQTPRYLIKTRGQQVTLSCSPISGHRSVSWYQQTPGQGLQFLFEYFSETQRNKGNFPGRFSGRQFSNSRSEMNVSTLELGDSALYLCASSLGPGGYQPQHFGDGTRLSIL.

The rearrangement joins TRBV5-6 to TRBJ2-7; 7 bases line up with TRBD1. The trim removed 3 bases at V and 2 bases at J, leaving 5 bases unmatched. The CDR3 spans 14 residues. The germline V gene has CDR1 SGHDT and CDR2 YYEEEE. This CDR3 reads CASSYPGQPYEQYF. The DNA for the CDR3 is TGTGCCAGCAGCTACCCGGGACAGCCCTACGAGCAGTACTTC.

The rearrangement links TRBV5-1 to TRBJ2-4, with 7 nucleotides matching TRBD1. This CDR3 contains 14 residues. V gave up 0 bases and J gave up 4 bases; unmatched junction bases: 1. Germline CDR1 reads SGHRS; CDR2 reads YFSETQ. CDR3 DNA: TGCGCCAGCAGCTTGGGGACAGGAAAAAACATTCAGTACTTC. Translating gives CASSLGTGKNIQYF. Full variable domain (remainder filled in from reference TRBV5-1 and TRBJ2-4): KAGVTQTPRYLIKTRGQQVTLSCSPISGHRSVSWYQQTPGQGLQFLFEYFSETQRNKGNFPGRFSGRQFSNSRSEMNVSTLELGDSALYLCASSLGTGKNIQYFGAGTRLSVL.

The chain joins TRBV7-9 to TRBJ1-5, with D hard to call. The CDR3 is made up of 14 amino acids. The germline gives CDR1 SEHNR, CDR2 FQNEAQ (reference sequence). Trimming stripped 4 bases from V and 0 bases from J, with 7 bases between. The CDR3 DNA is TGTGCCAGCAGCTCATGGGGTAGCAATCAGCCCCAGCATTTT. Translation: CASSSWGSNQPQHF.

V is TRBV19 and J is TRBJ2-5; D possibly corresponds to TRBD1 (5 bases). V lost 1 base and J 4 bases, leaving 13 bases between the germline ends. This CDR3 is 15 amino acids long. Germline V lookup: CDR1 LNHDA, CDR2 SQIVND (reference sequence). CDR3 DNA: TGTGCCAGTAGTATAGGTCGCAGGGTAAGAGAGACCCAGTACTTC. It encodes CASSIGRRVRETQYF.

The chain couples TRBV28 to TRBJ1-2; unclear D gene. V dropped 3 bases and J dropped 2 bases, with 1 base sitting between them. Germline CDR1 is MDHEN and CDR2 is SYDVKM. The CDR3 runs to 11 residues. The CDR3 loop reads CASSLNYGYTF. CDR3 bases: TGTGCCAGCAGTTTGAACTATGGCTACACCTTC.

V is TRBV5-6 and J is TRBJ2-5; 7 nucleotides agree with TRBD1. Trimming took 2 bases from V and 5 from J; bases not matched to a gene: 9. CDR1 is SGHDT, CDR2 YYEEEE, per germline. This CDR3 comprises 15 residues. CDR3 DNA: TGTGCCAGCAGCTTTCCAGGGGGAACGGTGGAGACCCAGTACTTC. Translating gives CASSFPGGTVETQYF.

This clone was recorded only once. In nucleotides, the CDR3 is TGCGCCAGCAGCTCTAAATTAGGGACTATGAACACCGGGGAGCTGTTTTTT. It codes for CASSSKLGTMNTGELFF. V gene TRBV5-1 combines with J gene TRBJ2-2; TRBD2 matches 7 bases. V gave up 3 bases and J gave up 1 base; unmatched junction bases: 9. The CDR3 covers 17 residues. CDR1 and CDR2 (germline): SGHRS, YFSETQ.

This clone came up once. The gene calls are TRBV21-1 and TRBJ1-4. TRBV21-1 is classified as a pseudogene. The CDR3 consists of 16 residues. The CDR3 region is CASSKGGGHGNEKLFF. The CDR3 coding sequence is TGTGCCAGCAGCAAAGGGGGGGGGCACGGTAATGAAAAACTGTTTTTT.

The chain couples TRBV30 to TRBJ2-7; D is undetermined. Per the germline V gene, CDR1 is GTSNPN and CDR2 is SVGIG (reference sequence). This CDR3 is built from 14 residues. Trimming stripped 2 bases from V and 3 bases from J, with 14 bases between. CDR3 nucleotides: TGTGCCTGGAGTCGGTCAGGAGAATACTACGAGCAGTACTTC. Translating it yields CAWSRSGEYYEQYF.

This CDR3 is CASSPRASGNPRETQYF. In DNA, the CDR3 is TGTGCCAGCAGCCCCCGGGCTAGCGGCAACCCACGGGAGACCCAGTACTTC. V is TRBV13 and J is TRBJ2-5; 7 bases line up with TRBD2. This CDR3 has 17 residues. Germline V gives CDR1 PRHDT, CDR2 FYEKMQ (reference sequence). The V gene end was trimmed by 5 bases and the J gene end by 5 bases; junction bases not matched to a gene: 17.

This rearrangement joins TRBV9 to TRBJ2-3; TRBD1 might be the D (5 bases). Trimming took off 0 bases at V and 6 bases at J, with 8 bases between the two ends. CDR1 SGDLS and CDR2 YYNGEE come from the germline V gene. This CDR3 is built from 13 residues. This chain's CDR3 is CASSVGGADTQYF. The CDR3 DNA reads TGTGCCAGCAGCGTAGGTGGGGCGGATACGCAGTATTTT.

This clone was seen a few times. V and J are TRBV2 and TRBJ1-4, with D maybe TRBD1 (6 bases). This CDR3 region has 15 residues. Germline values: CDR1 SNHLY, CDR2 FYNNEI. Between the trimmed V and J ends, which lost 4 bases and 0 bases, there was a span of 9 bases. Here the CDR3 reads CASSGTEATNEKLFF. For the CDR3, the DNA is TGTGCCAGCAGTGGGACAGAAGCAACTAATGAAAAACTGTTTTTT.